This TCR beta chain stems from a study of blood T cell repertoires in COVID-19. Overall study context: There were acute and convalescent COVID-19 samples, and they came from the United States, Italy and Spain. T cells, B-cell-depleted T cells, or PBMCs supplied cDNA or gDNA.

Assay: immunoSEQ multiplex PCR; the TCRdb copy retains only in-frame clones and omits some. The table shows tens of thousands of clones, with about 80% occurring only once. CDR3 length: 17 amino acids. J was trimmed by 7 bases and V by 2 bases; bases with no gene match: 9. Germline V gives CDR1 LNHDA, CDR2 SQIVND (reference sequence). The sequenced material came from peripheral blood. The receptor was derived from a woman in her 70s with acute or convalescent COVID-19. This chain links TRBV19 with TRBJ2-1, with 12 bases matching TRBD2. The CDR3 bases are TGTGCCAGTAGTATAAACCGAGGACTAGCGGGATCGAATGAGCAGTTCTTC. Amino acids: CASSINRGLAGSNEQFF.